A single sample is the source of the 16 T cell receptor beta chains below, sequenced in a study of T cells after yellow fever vaccination. A single record per CDR3 protein comes from TCRdb applying MiXCR to the 5' RACE reads. The top ten clones hold 3% to 3.5% of a sample with hundreds of thousands of distinct CDR3 sequences, about 10% of them seen once. The sample consisted of CD4+ T cells sorted from PBMCs, taken 5 days after the yellow fever booster vaccination. These receptors were collected from a man aged 18-30 years who received the YFV17D yellow fever vaccine.

The chain couples TRBV25-1 to TRBJ2-2; D unclear. The CDR3 consists of 14 residues. From germline, CDR1 is MGHDK and CDR2 SYGVNS. V gave up 1 base and J gave up 6 bases, with 9 bases separating them. Written as DNA, the CDR3 is TGTGCCAGCAGTGAATCAATCACAGCCGGGGAGCTGTTTTTT. Its protein is CASSESITAGELFF.

V and J are TRBV6-6 and TRBJ2-7; TRBD2 might be the D (7 bases). Germline V gene sequence: CDR1 MNHNY, CDR2 SVGAGI (reference sequence). The CDR3 contains 14 residues. The V and J ends lost 2 bases and 4 bases respectively, with 12 bases between them. DNA for the CDR3: TGTGCCAGCAGTTACCGGGGGGCACCATACGAGCAGTACTTC. This gives the protein CASSYRGAPYEQYF.

This clonotype was seen at least ten times. The chain recombines TRBV6-6 with TRBJ2-4; 7 nucleotides align to TRBD1. The CDR3 spans 14 residues. J was trimmed by 0 bases and V by 6 bases; bases with no gene match: 2. Germline assignment: CDR1 MNHNY and CDR2 SVGAGI (reference sequence). The CDR3 protein is CASRTGEAKNIQYF. CDR3 coding DNA: TGTGCCAGCAGAACAGGGGAAGCCAAAAACATTCAGTACTTC.

The genes are TRBV7-2 and TRBJ2-1, with D tentatively TRBD1 or TRBD2 (5 bases each). V dropped 3 bases and J dropped 14 bases, with 14 bases sitting between them. The CDR3 spans 12 residues. Per the germline V gene, CDR1 is SGHTA and CDR2 is FQGNSA. The CDR3 loop is CASSFYGDGEFF. The CDR3 coding sequence is TGTGCCAGCAGCTTTTATGGGGACGGGGAGTTCTTC.

The chain employs TRBV3-1 and TRBJ1-2, with D maybe TRBD1 (6 bases). From germline, CDR1 is LGHDT and CDR2 YNNKEL (reference sequence). This CDR3 comprises 17 residues. V was clipped by 5 bases and J by 8 bases, with 27 bases between them. The CDR3 DNA reads as TGTGCCAGCAGCTCCTTCCCCGGGGACAACTTCAGGGAGGGCTACACCTTC. Protein sequence: CASSSFPGDNFREGYTF.

This rearrangement joins TRBV15 to TRBJ1-2, with D maybe TRBD1 (6 bases). Germline V gene sequence: CDR1 LNHNV, CDR2 YYDKDF (reference sequence). The CDR3 runs 15 residues. V lost 2 bases and J 4 bases, leaving 14 bases between the germline ends. CDR3 residues: CATSRLQGSIYGYTF. The CDR3 region has the DNA TGTGCCACCAGCAGACTCCAGGGGAGCATCTATGGCTACACCTTC.

There are a few counts of this clonotype. The chain carries TRBV6-5 and TRBJ2-7, with 7 bases matching TRBD1. The CDR3 extends over 15 amino acids. The J segment lost 2 bases and the V segment lost 0 bases, leaving 4 bases of the junction unmatched. Germline CDR1 is MNHEY and CDR2 is SVGAGI. CDR3 region: CASSYSSGQTYEQYF. CDR3 nucleotide sequence: TGTGCCAGCAGTTACTCGTCGGGACAGACCTACGAGCAGTACTTC.

This clonotype was picked up many times. The rearrangement links TRBV25-1 to TRBJ1-5; TRBD1 matches at 8 bases. V lost 5 bases and J lost 4; bases outside the gene matches: 1. Per germline, CDR1 MGHDK and CDR2 SYGVNS. The CDR3 loop spans 13 amino acids. CDR3 residues: CASSRDRNQPQHF. As DNA, the CDR3 is TGTGCCAGCAGTCGGGACAGGAATCAGCCCCAGCATTTT.

Many counts were recorded for this clonotype. The rearrangement joins TRBV5-1 to TRBJ1-1; tentatively, D is TRBD1 (5 bases). Germline CDR1 reads SGHRS; CDR2 reads YFSETQ. Trimming took off 4 bases at V and 1 base at J, with 14 bases between the two ends. This CDR3 is built from 15 residues. The CDR3 sequence is CASSLGGAPNTEAFF. The CDR3 nucleotides are TGCGCCAGCAGCCTGGGTGGGGCACCGAACACTGAAGCTTTCTTT.

In this sample, this clonotype turned up many times. V usage is TRBV18 and J usage is TRBJ2-5; a weak D match, TRBD1 (5 bases). Trimming removed 6 bases at V and 3 bases at J, with 11 bases between. This CDR3 has 13 amino acids. The germline V gene has CDR1 KGHSH and CDR2 LQKENI. The CDR3 loop reads CASSISREETQYF. The CDR3 DNA is TGTGCCAGCTCGATATCCAGGGAAGAGACCCAGTACTTC.

The chain uses TRBV14 and TRBJ1-4, with D unclear. Germline lookup yields CDR1 SGHDN and CDR2 FVKESK. Trimming took 8 bases from V and 2 from J, leaving 12 bases between them. CDR3 length: 14 amino acids. CDR3 coding DNA: TGTGCCAGCCGTCGGGGATTGACTAATGAAAAACTGTTTTTT. Protein product: CASRRGLTNEKLFF.

In its sample, this clonotype was seen a few times. The chain carries TRBV2 and TRBJ1-5; tentative D call: TRBD1 (5 bases). The CDR3 loop spans 13 amino acids. Trimming removed 7 bases from V and 2 bases from J, with 9 bases in between. In germline, CDR1 is SNHLY, CDR2 FYNNEI. CDR3 nucleotide sequence: TGTGCCAGCAAGGGCAGGGGCAATCAGCCCCAGCATTTT. This gives the protein CASKGRGNQPQHF.

The gene calls are TRBV7-2 and TRBJ2-7; D is ambiguous. Germline V gives CDR1 SGHTA, CDR2 FQGNSA. The CDR3 spans 14 residues. Trimming removed 5 bases at V and 5 bases at J, with 16 bases between. The CDR3 loop reads CASSRLGLWDEQYV. The DNA of the CDR3 is TGTGCCAGCAGCCGTTTGGGCCTTTGGGACGAGCAGTACGTC.

This clonotype was picked up many times. The rearrangement links TRBV15 to TRBJ2-5; 7 bases map to TRBD1. Trimming at V came to 2 bases and at J to 2 bases, leaving 2 bases not matched to a gene. The CDR3 extends over 14 amino acids. The germline V gene has CDR1 LNHNV and CDR2 YYDKDF (reference sequence). CDR3 DNA sequence: TGTGCCACCAGCAGAAACAGGGGTCAAGAGACCCAGTACTTC. This codes for CATSRNRGQETQYF. Based on the CDR3 plus reference TRBV15 and TRBJ2-5, the full variable domain is DAMVIQNPRYQVTQFGKPVTLSCSQTLNHNVMYWYQQKSSQAPKLLFHYYDKDFNNEADTPDNFQSRRPNTSFCFLDIRSPGLGDTAMYLCATSRNRGQETQYFGPGTRLLVL.

This clonotype was observed a few times. The chain links TRBV4-3 to TRBJ2-1; TRBD1 matches 7 bases. The CDR3 length is 14 residues. Trimming at V came to 1 base and at J to 10 bases, leaving 7 bases not matched to a gene. Per the germline V gene, CDR1 is LGHNA and CDR2 is YSLEER. CDR3 amino acids: CASSQVARGQEQFF. The CDR3 nucleotides read TGCGCCAGCAGCCAAGTCGCCAGGGGACAGGAGCAGTTCTTC.

This clonotype was observed a handful of times. The rearrangement uses TRBV2 and TRBJ1-5, with TRBD1 as a possible D gene (5 bases). The CDR3 consists of 15 residues. Trimming took 8 bases from V and 2 from J, leaving 16 bases between them. CDR1 SNHLY and CDR2 FYNNEI come from the germline V gene. CDR3 sequence reads: CASRQQGGGNQPQHF. CDR3 bases: TGTGCCAGCCGACAGCAGGGAGGGGGCAATCAGCCCCAGCATTTT.